Listed here are 25 T cell receptor beta chains from one sample, sequenced in a study of response to subunit inactivated influenza vaccine. TCRdb called the RT-PCR reads again in MiXCR, with one record for every CDR3 protein. The table records 550,000 to 800,000 distinct CDR3 sequences, 11% to 15% of them present only once. The material sequenced was PBMCs from blood, taken 14 to 15 days before vaccination. All receptors derive from a man between 50 and 59 years old who received an inactivated influenza vaccine.

This clonotype was seen repeatedly, ten times or more. V usage is TRBV12-3 or TRBV12-4 and J usage is TRBJ1-6; D unresolved. V was shortened by 4 bases and J by 7 bases, with 5 bases between the two germline ends. There are 12 residues in the CDR3. The CDR3 loop is CASSWPNSPLHF. CDR3 sequence (DNA): TGTGCCAGCAGTTGGCCAAATTCACCCCTCCACTTT.

This clonotype was seen at least ten times. This rearrangement joins TRBV27 to TRBJ1-1, with 7 nucleotides matching TRBD1. The ends lost 5 bases at V and 0 bases at J; junction bases unmatched: 6. The CDR3 loop spans 15 amino acids. Germline V gene sequence: CDR1 MNHEY, CDR2 SMNVEV (reference sequence). CDR3 sequence: CASSLTTGMNTEAFF. The CDR3 coding sequence is TGTGCCAGCAGTCTCACGACAGGGATGAACACTGAAGCTTTCTTT.

The chain carries TRBV2 and TRBJ2-1; no reliable D call. CDR3 length equals 16 residues. Per the germline V gene, CDR1 is SNHLY and CDR2 is FYNNEI. V was clipped by 3 bases and J by 2 bases, with 14 bases between them. The CDR3 sequence is CASSDESKVTYNEQFF. The DNA for the CDR3 is TGTGCCAGCAGTGACGAGTCGAAGGTTACCTACAATGAGCAGTTCTTC.

In its sample, this clonotype was seen a few times. The chain carries TRBV18 and TRBJ2-2, with no clear D. The CDR3 totals 12 residues. Germline values: CDR1 KGHSH, CDR2 LQKENI. V lost 3 bases and J lost 6, with 5 bases in between. CDR3 protein: CASSPNSGELFF. CDR3 DNA: TGTGCCAGCTCACCTAATTCCGGGGAGCTGTTTTTT.

V usage is TRBV15 and J usage is TRBJ2-2; 10 positions agree with TRBD2. Losses at the gene ends were 6 bases for V and 6 bases for J; bases not matched to a gene: 10. Germline lookup yields CDR1 LNHNV and CDR2 YYDKDF (reference sequence). The CDR3 consists of 16 residues. This chain's CDR3 is CATRASGGFGAGELFF. Written as DNA, the CDR3 is TGTGCCACCAGGGCTAGCGGGGGATTCGGAGCCGGGGAGCTGTTTTTT. Drawing the rest from reference TRBV15 and TRBJ2-2, the complete variable domain is DAMVIQNPRYQVTQFGKPVTLSCSQTLNHNVMYWYQQKSSQAPKLLFHYYDKDFNNEADTPDNFQSRRPNTSFCFLDIRSPGLGDTAMYLCATRASGGFGAGELFFGEGSRLTVL.

This clonotype occurred a few times. J is TRBJ2-7 and V is TRBV12-3 or TRBV12-4; TRBD1 agrees at 10 bases. The CDR3 sequence is 14 residues long. Trimming took 6 bases from V and 5 from J; bases not matched to a gene: 7. CDR3 amino acids: CASRGVGQGNEQYF. For the CDR3, the DNA is TGTGCCAGCAGAGGGGTGGGACAGGGGAACGAGCAGTACTTC.

This clonotype was counted between two and nine times. This sequence joins TRBV24-1 and TRBJ2-1; 14 nucleotides line up with TRBD2. The V gene's germline CDR1 is KGHDR and CDR2 SFDVKD. This CDR3 has 19 amino acids. Unmatched junction bases numbered 9, after V lost 2 bases and J lost 4 bases. CDR3 loop: CATSDSPGLAGGTYNEQFF. The CDR3 nucleotides read TGTGCCACCAGTGATTCGCCCGGACTAGCGGGGGGAACGTACAATGAGCAGTTCTTC.

This chain uses TRBV25-1 with TRBJ1-2; TRBD1 might be the D (5 bases). This CDR3 has 14 amino acids. Trimming removed 7 bases at V and 4 bases at J, with 16 bases between. Germline CDR1 and CDR2: MGHDK and SYGVNS. CDR3 coding DNA: TGTGCCAGCAACGACCCCAGGGAACCCTATGGCTACACCTTC. This encodes CASNDPREPYGYTF.

A few counts support this clonotype. This chain uses TRBV7-2 with TRBJ1-1, with 8 bases lining up with TRBD1. Germline V gene data show CDR1 as SGHTA and CDR2 as FQGNSA. This CDR3 is built from 15 residues. V dropped 5 bases and J dropped 4; count of bases not matched to a gene: 9. The CDR3 sequence: CASSLTGGRVTEAFF. CDR3 nucleotide sequence: TGTGCCAGCAGCCTAACAGGGGGTCGGGTCACTGAAGCTTTCTTT.

V is TRBV6-2 or TRBV6-3 and J is TRBJ2-1; 10 nucleotides align to TRBD2. From germline, CDR1 is MNHEY and CDR2 SVGEGT. The CDR3 runs to 16 residues. The J segment lost 10 bases and the V segment lost 2 bases, leaving 11 bases of the junction unmatched. The CDR3 here is CASSYGGVLAGEEQFF. In DNA form, the CDR3 reads TGTGCCAGCAGTTACGGGGGAGTGCTAGCGGGAGAGGAGCAGTTCTTC.

This clonotype was detected many times. The V gene is TRBV29-1, the J gene TRBJ2-7, with a possible D match to TRBD2 (6 bases). The CDR3 covers 15 residues. The V end was cut by 6 bases, the J end by 6 bases, with 24 bases between. Germline V gene lookup returns CDR1 SQVTM and CDR2 ANQGSEA. CDR3 DNA: TGCAGCGTAGCGCAAAAACTAGCTGCGAGAAGCGAGCAGTACTTC. Translation: CSVAQKLAARSEQYF.

The V gene is TRBV14, the J gene TRBJ2-2; tentative D call: TRBD2 (6 bases). CDR3 size: 14 residues. Germline CDR1 is SGHDN and CDR2 is FVKESK. V lost 4 bases, J lost 5 bases, and 11 bases lay in between. The CDR3 sequence is CASSRPGLTGELFF. DNA of the CDR3: TGTGCCAGCAGCCGTCCGGGACTGACCGGGGAGCTGTTTTTT.

This clonotype showed up just a few times. The chain recombines TRBV5-1 with TRBJ1-2; no firm D call. This CDR3 has 14 residues. Germline assignment: CDR1 SGHRS and CDR2 YFSETQ. Trimming removed 1 base at V and 6 bases at J, with 13 bases between. The CDR3 sequence: CASSLFQPADGYTF. The CDR3 DNA sequence: TGCGCCAGCAGCTTGTTTCAGCCCGCGGATGGCTACACCTTC.

The genes are TRBV24-1 and TRBJ1-1; possibly TRBD1 for D (5 bases). The CDR3 contains 17 residues. Germline CDR1 reads KGHDR; CDR2 reads SFDVKD. V lost 3 bases and J lost 3, with 19 bases in between. The CDR3 is CATSDNHLTGGDTEAFF. CDR3 nucleotides: TGTGCCACCAGTGATAACCACCTGACCGGGGGGGACACTGAAGCTTTCTTT.

V is TRBV29-1 and J is TRBJ2-7; 8 nucleotides align to TRBD1. Trimming at V came to 5 bases and at J to 3 bases, leaving 3 bases not matched to a gene. Looked up from germline, CDR1 is SQVTM and CDR2 is ANQGSEA. CDR3 length: 12 amino acids. The CDR3, as DNA: TGCAGCGTTCAACAGGGGGTCTACGAGCAGTACTTC. It specifies CSVQQGVYEQYF.

V is TRBV4-2 and J is TRBJ2-1; 10 nucleotides agree with TRBD2. This CDR3 contains 16 residues. The germline CDR1 and CDR2 sequences are LGHNA and YNFKEQ. V lost 3 bases and J lost 4; bases outside the gene matches: 6. DNA of the CDR3: TGTGCCAGCAGCCACGGGACTAGCGTTTCATACAATGAGCAGTTCTTC. Translated: CASSHGTSVSYNEQFF.

The table lists this clonotype with a few counts. The chain combines TRBV7-9 with TRBJ2-3; D remains ambiguous. Trimming stripped 1 base from V and 2 bases from J, with 10 bases between. The CDR3 loop spans 15 amino acids. The germline V gene encodes CDR1 SEHNR and CDR2 FQNEAQ (reference sequence). In DNA form, the CDR3 reads TGTGCCAGCAGCTTAGGTCCGGAGACCACAGATACGCAGTATTTT. Protein product: CASSLGPETTDTQYF.

This chain links TRBV20-1 with TRBJ1-2; D unresolved. Trimming took off 8 bases at V and 1 base at J, with 8 bases between the two ends. Germline CDR1 is DFQATT and CDR2 is SNEGSKA (reference sequence). The CDR3 totals 11 residues. The CDR3, as DNA: TGCAGTCCCCACCATAACTATGGCTACACCTTC. It specifies CSPHHNYGYTF.

This clonotype occurred a few times. In nucleotides, the CDR3 is TGTGCCAGCAGGACCACAGGGTTTGAGGACGAGCCCCAGCATTTT. This encodes CASRTTGFEDEPQHF. The chain combines TRBV6-2 or TRBV6-3 with TRBJ1-5; maybe TRBD1 (6 bases). The germline V and J ends were trimmed by 6 bases and 8 bases, with 20 bases remaining between them. The germline gives CDR1 MNHEY, CDR2 SVGEGT. This CDR3 comprises 15 residues.

The genes are TRBV7-2 and TRBJ1-3; D is unresolved. This CDR3 contains 15 residues. Trimming shortened V by 2 bases and J by 0 bases, and 8 bases separated the two germline ends. Germline V gene data show CDR1 as SGHTA and CDR2 as FQGNSA. The chain's CDR3 is CASSLSSDSGNTIYF. DNA of the CDR3: TGTGCCAGCAGCTTATCCTCAGACTCTGGAAACACCATATATTTT.

Note on this clonotype: An end of the junction differs from the germline gene, which may be a read error. V and J are TRBV18 and TRBJ1-2; D gene uncertain. Per the germline V gene, CDR1 is KGHSH and CDR2 is LQKENI. This CDR3 has 13 residues. This CDR3 is CASSPSGSYGYNF. In DNA, the CDR3 is TGTGCCAGCTCACCCTCGGGGTCCTATGGCTACAACTTC.

This clonotype was seen a few times. The V and J genes are TRBV6-5 and TRBJ2-7; TRBD1 might be the D (5 bases). CDR3 length: 14 residues. Trimming left V 2 bases short and J 0 bases short, with 8 bases between. Germline CDR1 and CDR2: MNHEY and SVGAGI. This chain's CDR3 is CASSYNQGSYEQYF. DNA of the CDR3: TGTGCCAGCAGTTACAACCAGGGCTCCTACGAGCAGTACTTC.

The sample holds a few counts of this clonotype. V and J are TRBV4-2 and TRBJ1-3; D is unclear. Trimming cost V 0 bases and J 0 bases, with 9 bases left between them. Germline V gene data show CDR1 as LGHNA and CDR2 as YNFKEQ. The CDR3 runs 16 residues. The CDR3, as DNA: TGTGCCAGCAGCCAAGATCTGGGGAGCTCTGGAAACACCATATATTTT. This translates into CASSQDLGSSGNTIYF.

In its sample, this clonotype was seen a few times. The chain carries TRBV19 and TRBJ2-1; D not certain. Germline values: CDR1 LNHDA, CDR2 SQIVND (reference sequence). This CDR3 spans 15 amino acids. V dropped 1 base and J dropped 4 bases, with 11 bases sitting between them. The CDR3 coding sequence is TGTGCCAGTAGTATAGTGGTGGGAACATACAATGAGCAGTTCTTC. Encoded protein: CASSIVVGTYNEQFF.

J is TRBJ2-1 and V is TRBV12-3 or TRBV12-4, with 15 bases identical to TRBD2. Germline trimming cut 11 bases from V and 0 bases from J; bases unmatched to any gene: 14. The CDR3 length is 19 residues. The CDR3 DNA sequence: TGTGCCTTCAGTACGACCGGGACTAGCGGGGGGAGCTCCTACAATGAGCAGTTCTTC. This translates into CAFSTTGTSGGSSYNEQFF.